A selection of T cell receptor beta chains follows, all from one sample in a study of T cells in severe cutaneous drug reactions. TCRdb reprocessed the multiplex PCR reads; each CDR3 protein has one entry and no DNA is given. Listed are 9,500 to 11,000 distinct CDR3 sequences; about 20% falls within the top ten. The sequencing input was cells from a skin blister. Every receptor here comes from a human donor with Stevens-Johnson syndrome, a severe cutaneous drug reaction. CDR3s include the opening cysteine and the closing phenylalanine or tryptophan. Each record gives: clone size, J gene, V gene, CDR3 protein. Only some rows state a clone size, as once, few, many or a class for expanded clones.

clone_size: .
j_call: TRBJ2-1
v_call: TRBV20-1
cdr3_aa: CSARRSGSGNEQFF

clone_size: .
j_call: TRBJ2-7
v_call: TRBV6-1
cdr3_aa: CASSLTGTPYEQYF

clone_size: .
j_call: TRBJ2-5
v_call: TRBV20-1
cdr3_aa: CSAWLAGEILQETQYF

clone_size: medium-sized
j_call: TRBJ1-1
v_call: TRBV20-1
cdr3_aa: CSARDLAGYTEAFF

clone_size: medium-sized
j_call: TRBJ2-3
v_call: TRBV20-1
cdr3_aa: CSASGSNTDTQYF

clone_size: .
j_call: TRBJ2-2
v_call: TRBV7-6
cdr3_aa: CASSLTPPGELFF

clone_size: .
j_call: TRBJ2-3
v_call: TRBV29-1
cdr3_aa: CSVALLQGYITNTQYF

clone_size: .
j_call: TRBJ2-7
v_call: TRBV29-1
cdr3_aa: CSVEWRGAGEQYF

clone_size: medium-sized
j_call: TRBJ2-7
v_call: TRBV20-1
cdr3_aa: CSVPLTSGLAYF

clone_size: .
j_call: TRBJ2-7
v_call: TRBV20-1
cdr3_aa: CSARDSSGSSYEQYF

clone_size: medium-sized
j_call: TRBJ2-3
v_call: TRBV20-1
cdr3_aa: CSGAPGLATTDTQYF

clone_size: .
j_call: TRBJ2-5
v_call: TRBV20-1
cdr3_aa: CSVKDRSKETQYF

clone_size: medium-sized
j_call: TRBJ2-3
v_call: TRBV20-1
cdr3_aa: CSARKKNPDTQYF

clone_size: .
j_call: TRBJ1-1
v_call: TRBV29-1
cdr3_aa: CSVEDSLNTEAFF

clone_size: .
j_call: TRBJ2-7
v_call: TRBV20-1
cdr3_aa: CSAQTSGSAYEQYF

clone_size: .
j_call: TRBJ2-1
v_call: TRBV12-3/TRBV12-4
cdr3_aa: CASSFGSYNEQFF

clone_size: medium-sized
j_call: TRBJ2-1
v_call: TRBV20-1
cdr3_aa: CSAREPGGHYNEQFF

clone_size: .
j_call: TRBJ1-5
v_call: TRBV20-1
cdr3_aa: CSAGSGQGAQPQHF

clone_size: medium-sized
j_call: TRBJ1-1
v_call: TRBV20-1
cdr3_aa: CSAPPPPGDVMNTEAFF

clone_size: .
j_call: TRBJ2-1
v_call: TRBV18
cdr3_aa: CASSPFYSGKEPGNEQFF

clone_size: medium-sized
j_call: TRBJ1-5
v_call: TRBV27
cdr3_aa: CASSSWGLPQHF

clone_size: .
j_call: TRBJ2-4
v_call: TRBV29-1
cdr3_aa: CSAGTGRNIQYF

clone_size: .
j_call: TRBJ2-1
v_call: TRBV20-1
cdr3_aa: CSARGQERNEQFF

clone_size: .
j_call: TRBJ2-5
v_call: TRBV29-1
cdr3_aa: CSVVRLGETQYF

clone_size: medium-sized
j_call: TRBJ2-7
v_call: TRBV20-1
cdr3_aa: CSARDVYHSYEQYF

clone_size: .
j_call: TRBJ2-7
v_call: TRBV29-1
cdr3_aa: CSVLTGGSYEQYF

clone_size: .
j_call: TRBJ2-1
v_call: TRBV20-1
cdr3_aa: CSAAIAGDNEQFF

clone_size: .
j_call: TRBJ1-6
v_call: TRBV10-2
cdr3_aa: CASSEMWTANSPLHF

clone_size: .
j_call: TRBJ2-2
v_call: TRBV29-1
cdr3_aa: CSVEDGTGGGWELFF

clone_size: .
j_call: TRBJ2-2
v_call: TRBV29-1
cdr3_aa: CSVQGQGNTGELFF

clone_size: .
j_call: TRBJ1-2
v_call: TRBV20-1
cdr3_aa: CSARVGGAYGYTF

clone_size: .
j_call: TRBJ1-2
v_call: TRBV29-1
cdr3_aa: CSVAPGQGAVYGYTF